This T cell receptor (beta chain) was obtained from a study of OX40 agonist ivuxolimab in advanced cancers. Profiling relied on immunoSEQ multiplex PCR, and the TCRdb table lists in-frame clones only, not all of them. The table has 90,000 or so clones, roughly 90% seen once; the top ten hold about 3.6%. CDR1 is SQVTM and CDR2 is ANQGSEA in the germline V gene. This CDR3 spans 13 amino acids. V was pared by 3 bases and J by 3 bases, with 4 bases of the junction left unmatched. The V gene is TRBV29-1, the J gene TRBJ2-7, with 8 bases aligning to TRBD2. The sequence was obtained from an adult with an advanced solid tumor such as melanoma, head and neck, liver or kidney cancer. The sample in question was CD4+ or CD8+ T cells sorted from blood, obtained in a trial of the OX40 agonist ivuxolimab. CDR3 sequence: CSVEYGTSYEQYF. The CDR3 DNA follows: TGCAGCGTTGAGTATGGGACTAGCTACGAGCAGTACTTC.